This entry lists 13 T cell receptor beta chains sequenced from one sample in a study of memory CD4+ T cells and cytomegalovirus serostatus. Profiled with immunoSEQ multiplex PCR; TCRdb holds only in-frame clones, not every one. The sample records 55,000 to 80,000 clones, roughly 76% being singletons. Single viable CD3+CD4+CD8-CD45RO+ cells were sorted as the memory CD4+ T cells. The source material was memory CD4+ T cells from blood. The source of these receptors is an adult in good health and CMV-seropositive.

V gene TRBV28 combines with J gene TRBJ1-2; D is uncertain. Trimming removed 2 bases at V and 7 bases at J, with 8 bases between. The CDR3 has 12 residues. The germline V gene encodes CDR1 MDHEN and CDR2 SYDVKM. The CDR3 here is CASSLQAGGYTF. The CDR3 coding sequence is TGTGCCAGCAGTTTACAGGCAGGTGGCTACACCTTC.

In its sample, this clone was seen a few times. The chain has TRBV5-4 and TRBJ1-2; 7 positions agree with TRBD1. Trimming took 2 bases from V and 8 from J; bases not matched to a gene: 6. There are 13 residues in the CDR3. CDR1 is SGHNT, CDR2 YYREEE, per germline (reference sequence). The CDR3, as DNA: TGTGCCAGCAGCTTACAGGGGAACTGGGGCTACACCTTC. Residues: CASSLQGNWGYTF.

The gene calls are TRBV7-2 and TRBJ2-2; TRBD1 or TRBD2 may be the D gene (5 bases each). There are 17 residues in the CDR3. The germline V and J ends were trimmed by 1 base and 4 bases, with 16 bases remaining between them. Germline-derived CDR1 and CDR2 are SGHTA and FQGNSA. The CDR3 region has the DNA TGTGCCAGCAGCTTAGTTGGGACCCGGGGTGGCACCGGGGAGCTGTTTTTT. This codes for CASSLVGTRGGTGELFF.

The chain recombines TRBV10-3 with TRBJ1-6, with 11 nucleotides matching TRBD1. Germline V gives CDR1 ENHRY, CDR2 SYGVKD. This CDR3 spans 17 amino acids. Losses at the gene ends were 0 bases for V and 7 bases for J; bases not matched to a gene: 5. CDR3 coding DNA: TGTGCCATCAGTGAGTCCGCGGACAGGGGGCGGAATTCACCCCTCCACTTT. The encoded protein is CAISESADRGRNSPLHF.

The rearrangement links TRBV28 to TRBJ2-7; 7 positions match TRBD2. Germline V gene sequence: CDR1 MDHEN, CDR2 SYDVKM. The CDR3 has 14 residues. V lost 2 bases, J lost 8 bases, and 9 bases stayed unmatched. The CDR3 DNA sequence: TGTGCCAGCAGTTTAGCTAGTACGGGGGGTAAGCAGTACTTC. Amino acids: CASSLASTGGKQYF.

The V call is TRBV6-1, the J call TRBJ2-7; tentatively, D is TRBD1 (6 bases). V was trimmed by 5 bases and J by 1 base, leaving 9 bases between them. This CDR3 has 13 residues. Germline CDR1 MNHNS, CDR2 SASEGT. CDR3: CASSRGKSYEQYF. CDR3 sequence (DNA): TGTGCCAGCAGTAGGGGGAAATCCTACGAGCAGTACTTC.

The rearrangement joins TRBV19 to TRBJ1-1; 12 bases match TRBD1. J was trimmed by 1 base and V by 8 bases; bases with no gene match: 5. The CDR3 extends over 15 amino acids. Per the germline V gene, CDR1 is LNHDA and CDR2 is SQIVND (reference sequence). CDR3 residues: CASRRDRGQNTEAFF. CDR3 sequence (DNA): TGTGCCAGTCGCCGGGACAGGGGGCAGAACACTGAAGCTTTCTTT.

This clone was detected once. The chain employs TRBV5-1 and TRBJ1-2; 7 nucleotides agree with TRBD1. The CDR3 consists of 15 residues. Trimming cost V 4 bases and J 0 bases; bases outside gene matches: 6. CDR1 is SGHRS and CDR2 is YFSETQ in the germline V gene. CDR3 DNA: TGCGCCAGCAGCCGACGGGACAGAGCTAACTATGGCTACACCTTC. It translates to CASSRRDRANYGYTF.

This clone showed up just once. CDR3 amino acids: CASSLLRTSGPRGDTQYF. Here the CDR3 DNA reads TGTGCCAGCAGCTTGTTGCGGACTAGCGGGCCCAGGGGAGATACGCAGTATTTT. V usage is TRBV5-6 and J usage is TRBJ2-3; 11 nucleotides match TRBD2. This CDR3 has 18 residues. The trim removed 1 base at V and 5 bases at J, leaving 12 bases unmatched. CDR1 is SGHDT and CDR2 is YYEEEE in the germline V gene.

The V gene is TRBV6-1, the J gene TRBJ2-1, with 8 bases fitting TRBD1. V lost 2 bases to trimming and J lost 9 bases; unmatched junction nucleotides: 6. From germline, CDR1 is MNHNS and CDR2 SASEGT. This CDR3 has 14 residues. CDR3 loop: CASSELAGGTEQFF. The CDR3 DNA sequence: TGTGCCAGCAGTGAATTGGCAGGGGGCACTGAGCAGTTCTTC.

The V call is TRBV9, the J call TRBJ2-2, with a possible D match to TRBD1 (6 bases). Trimming removed 8 bases from V and 8 bases from J, with 10 bases in between. CDR1 and CDR2 from the germline V gene are SGDLS and YYNGEE. This CDR3 comprises 11 residues. The DNA for the CDR3 is TGTGCCAGGGACAGACGAGGGGAGCTGTTTTTT. Its translation is CARDRRGELFF. Together with reference TRBV9 and TRBJ2-2, the CDR3 gives the full variable domain: DSGVTQTPKHLITATGQRVTLRCSPRSGDLSVYWYQQSLDQGLQFLIQYYNGEERAKGNILERFSAQQFPDLHSELNLSSLELGDSALYFCARDRRGELFFGEGSRLTVL.

Only one count was recorded for this clone. This chain uses TRBV5-1 with TRBJ1-1; weak D call: TRBD1 (6 bases). CDR3 size: 19 residues. Germline CDR1 is SGHRS and CDR2 is YFSETQ. Trimming pared 5 bases from V and 5 bases from J, leaving 31 bases between. The CDR3 DNA reads as TGCGCCAGCAGGAGAGCAAGTGGGAGGACGTCTCTAGGGGGAACTGAAGCTTTCTTT. It is translated as CASRRASGRTSLGGTEAFF. Combining the CDR3 with reference TRBV5-1 and TRBJ1-1 gives the whole variable domain KAGVTQTPRYLIKTRGQQVTLSCSPISGHRSVSWYQQTPGQGLQFLFEYFSETQRNKGNFPGRFSGRQFSNSRSEMNVSTLELGDSALYLCASRRASGRTSLGGTEAFFGQGTRLTVV.

CDR3 protein: CAWRKGPWRQFF. CDR3 sequence (DNA): TGTGCCTGGAGAAAGGGTCCTTGGAGGCAGTTCTTC. J is TRBJ2-1 and V is TRBV30; unclear D gene. The CDR3 runs to 12 residues. Trimming left V 3 bases short and J 12 bases short, with 15 bases between. Germline assignment: CDR1 GTSNPN and CDR2 SVGIG (reference sequence). Filled out from reference TRBV30 and TRBJ2-1, the complete variable domain reads SQTIHQWPATLVQPVGSPLSLECTVEGTSNPNLYWYRQAAGRGLQLLFYSVGIGQISSEVPQNLSASRPQDRQFILSSKKLLLSDSGFYLCAWRKGPWRQFFGPGTRLTVL.